This T cell receptor (beta chain) is drawn from a study of blood T cell repertoires in COVID-19. Study background: PBMCs, B-cell-depleted T cells, or T cells provided the cDNA or gDNA that made up the material.

Sequencing was performed with immunoSEQ multiplex PCR; in TCRdb, only in-frame clones are kept and a portion is missing. The sample records 200,000 to 300,000 clones, approximately 90% being singletons. CDR1 and CDR2 (germline): MNHEY, SVGEGT. V gave up 4 bases and J gave up 3 bases; unmatched junction bases: 0. CDR3 size: 12 residues. This clonotype was sampled from a woman in her 30s with COVID-19, enrolled during active disease. Sample: peripheral blood. This sequence joins TRBV6-2 or TRBV6-3 and TRBJ2-7; 7 bases line up with TRBD2. DNA for the CDR3: TGTGCCAGCAGTTGGGACTACTACGAGCAGTACTTC. It is translated as CASSWDYYEQYF.